This T cell receptor (beta chain) came from a study of T-cell memory formation after mild COVID-19. Study-level points and caveats: CD4+ contracting clones lay mainly in CM and EM, CD8+ ones in EMRA. The finding that pre-infection memory included some responding clones suggested that cross-reactive memory joined.

TCRdb processed the 5' RACE reads anew with MiXCR; each CDR3 protein has one entry. The sample records about 620,000 distinct CDR3 sequences, about a sixth being singletons. This clonotype was seen only a few times. No antigen is known for it. The CDR3 extends over 14 amino acids. V was pared by 4 bases and J by 5 bases, with 6 bases of the junction left unmatched. Germline V CDR1 and CDR2: ENHRY, SYGVKD. The sample consisted of PBMCs or a T cell subset sorted from them (not recorded which). V and J are TRBV10-3 and TRBJ2-3; 7 bases are a match to TRBD2. This receptor was identified in an adult woman who had mild COVID-19 (a few samples of this study predate the infection). Cell type and time point are not known. The CDR3 loop is CAISGTRGLDTQYF. The CDR3, as DNA: TGTGCCATCAGTGGGACTAGAGGATTAGATACGCAGTATTTT.